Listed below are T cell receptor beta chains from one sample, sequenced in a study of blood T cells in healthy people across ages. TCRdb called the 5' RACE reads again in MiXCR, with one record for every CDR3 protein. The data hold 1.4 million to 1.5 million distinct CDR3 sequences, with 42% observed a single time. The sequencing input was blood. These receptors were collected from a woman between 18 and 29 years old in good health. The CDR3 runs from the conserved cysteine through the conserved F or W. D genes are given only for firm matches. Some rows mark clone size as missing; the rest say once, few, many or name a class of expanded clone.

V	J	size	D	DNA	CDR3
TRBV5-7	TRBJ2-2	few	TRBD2	TGTGCCAGCAGCCCCCCTTCGGAGACTAGCGGGAGTAGTGATCCCGGGGAGCTGTTTTTT	CASSPPSETSGSSDPGELFF
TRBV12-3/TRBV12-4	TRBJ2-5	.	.	TGTGCCAGCTCTCCCCGGCGGGATGGTCAAGAGACCCAGTACTTC	CASSPRRDGQETQYF
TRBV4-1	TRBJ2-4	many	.	TGCGCCAGCAGCCAGGAAGCGGGTATAGCCAAAAACATTCAGTACTTC	CASSQEAGIAKNIQYF
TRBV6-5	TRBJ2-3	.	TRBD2	TGTGCCAGCAGCTGGACTAGCGGTGCAGATACGCAGTATTTT	CASSWTSGADTQYF
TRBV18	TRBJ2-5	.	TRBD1	TGTGCCAGCCGACAGGGGATGGAGGGGACCCAGTACTTC	CASRQGMEGTQYF
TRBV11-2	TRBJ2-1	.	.	TGTGCCAGCAGCCCCCTGGGGCGGTACAATGAGCAGTTCTTC	CASSPLGRYNEQFF
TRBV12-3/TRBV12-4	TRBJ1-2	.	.	TGTGCCAGCAGTTTTTTAATACAACCACTCTATGGCTACACCTTC	CASSFLIQPLYGYTF
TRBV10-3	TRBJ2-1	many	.	TGTGCCATCAGTGAGACAACATACAATGAGCAGTTCTTC	CAISETTYNEQFF
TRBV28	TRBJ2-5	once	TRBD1	TGTGCCAGCAGTTCGCGGACAGGGGACGACCAAGAGACCCAGTACTTC	CASSSRTGDDQETQYF
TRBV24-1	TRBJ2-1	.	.	TGTGCCACCAGTGATTCGAGGAGAGGGGATGGAATCAATGAGCAGTTCTTC	CATSDSRRGDGINEQFF
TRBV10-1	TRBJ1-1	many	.	TGCGCCAGCAGTGGTGGGGAAACTGAAGCTTTCTTT	CASSGGETEAFF
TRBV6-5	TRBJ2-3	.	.	TGTGCCGGCAGTTACGTGCGGGCCGATAGCACAGATACGCAGTATTTT	CAGSYVRADSTDTQYF
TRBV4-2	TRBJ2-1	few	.	TGTGCCAGCAGCCAAGATACGGACCTCGCGCAGTTCTTC	CASSQDTDLAQFF
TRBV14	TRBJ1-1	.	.	TGTGCCAGCAGCCAAGAGGCCCGGGCTGAAGCTTTCTTT	CASSQEARAEAFF
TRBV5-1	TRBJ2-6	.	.	TGCGCCAGCCGCCCCCGACTAGTAGCTGGGGCCAACGTCCTGACTTTC	CASRPRLVAGANVLTF
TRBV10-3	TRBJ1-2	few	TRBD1	TGTGCCATCAGTGAGCAGGGGGGATCTGGCTACACCTTC	CAISEQGGSGYTF
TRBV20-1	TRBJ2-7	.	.	TGCAGTGCGGCAGGGCTTTACGAGCAGTACTTC	CSAAGLYEQYF
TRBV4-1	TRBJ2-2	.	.	TGCGCCAGCAGCCAGATGGGCACCGGGGAGCTGTTTTTT	CASSQMGTGELFF
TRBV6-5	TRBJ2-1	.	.	TGTGCCAGCAGTTACGATTTAGCCCCCTCCTACAATGAGCAGTTCTTC	CASSYDLAPSYNEQFF
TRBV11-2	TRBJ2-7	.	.	TGTGCCGGCAGCTTAGGGGATGGGCCCTATTGGGAGCAGTACTTC	CAGSLGDGPYWEQYF
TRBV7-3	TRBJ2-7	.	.	TGTGCCAGCAGCTTCTACAGCCCGGAGCACGAGCAGTACTTC	CASSFYSPEHEQYF
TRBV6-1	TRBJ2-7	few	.	TGTGCCAGCAGTGTACGGACTCTTTACGAGCAGTACTTC	CASSVRTLYEQYF
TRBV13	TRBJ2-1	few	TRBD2	TGTGCCAGCAGTTTAGAGCGGGGGGACTACAATGAGCAGTTCTTC	CASSLERGDYNEQFF
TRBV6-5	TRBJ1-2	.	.	TGTGCCAGCAGTTACGGGGGGCGCGACTATGGCTACACCTTC	CASSYGGRDYGYTF
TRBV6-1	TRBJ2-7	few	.	TGTGCCAGCGGGGACCGTGGCGGGTCCACCTACGAGCAGTACTTC	CASGDRGGSTYEQYF
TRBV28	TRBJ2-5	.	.	TGTGCCAGCAGTCCGAGGGGGCTAGCGGACCAAGAGACCCAGTACTTC	CASSPRGLADQETQYF
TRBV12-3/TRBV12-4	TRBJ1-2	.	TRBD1	TGTGCCAGCAGTCCGGGCGACAGGGCGGCCTATGGCTACACCTTC	CASSPGDRAAYGYTF
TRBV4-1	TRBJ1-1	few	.	TGCGCCAGCAGCCATCTTACAGCAAACACTGAAGCTTTCTTT	CASSHLTANTEAFF
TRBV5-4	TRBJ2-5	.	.	TGTGCCAGCAGCTTCTCGCCGGGCTCCTACAATGAGCAGTACTTC	CASSFSPGSYNEQYF
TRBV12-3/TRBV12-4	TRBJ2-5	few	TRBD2	TGTGCCAGCAGTTTTAGGATCGGACTAGCGGGAGGCGGGGAGACCCAGTACTTC	CASSFRIGLAGGGETQYF
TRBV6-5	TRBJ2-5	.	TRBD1	TGTGCCAGCAGACCGACAGGGGGCACAGAGACCCAGTACTTC	CASRPTGGTETQYF
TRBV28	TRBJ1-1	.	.	TGTGCCGGCAGCCCTTTCGACAGGAAGAACACTGAAGCTTTCTTT	CAGSPFDRKNTEAFF
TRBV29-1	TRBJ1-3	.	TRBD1	TGCAGCGTTGAAGACCGACGACAGGGGGCGAGGGGAAACACCATATATTTT	CSVEDRRQGARGNTIYF
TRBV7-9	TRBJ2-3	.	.	TGTGCCAGCAGCCCCTTATCGAGCGCAGATACGCAGTATTTT	CASSPLSSADTQYF
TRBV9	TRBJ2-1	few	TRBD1	TGTGCCAGCAGCGTAGAAGGGACAGGGGTCAATGAGCAGTTCTTC	CASSVEGTGVNEQFF
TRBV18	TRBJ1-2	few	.	TGTGCCAGCTCACCACCCCAGACAGCTACTAACTATGGCTACACCTTC	CASSPPQTATNYGYTF
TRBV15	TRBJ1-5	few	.	TGTGCCACCAGCAGTGAGACAGGCCCGGGGCGGGCCCAGCATTTT	CATSSETGPGRAQHF
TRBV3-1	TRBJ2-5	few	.	TGTGCCAGCAGTCCTTTGTTCCGACCAACGGAGACCCAGTACTTC	CASSPLFRPTETQYF
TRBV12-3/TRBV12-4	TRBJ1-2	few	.	TGTGCCAGCAGCACCATTGGGGGAGGCTACACCTTC	CASSTIGGGYTF
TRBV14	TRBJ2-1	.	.	TGTGCCACTTCATTTCCCCGGGGCGATAAGCAGTTCTTC	CATSFPRGDKQFF
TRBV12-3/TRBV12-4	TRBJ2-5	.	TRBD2	TGTGCCAGCAGCCGACCCTTGGGACTAGCGGGAGGGAAGGATGAGCAGTACTTC	CASSRPLGLAGGKDEQYF
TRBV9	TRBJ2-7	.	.	TGTGCCAGCAGCGTAGGACAGGCCCTCTCCTACGAGCAGTACTTC	CASSVGQALSYEQYF
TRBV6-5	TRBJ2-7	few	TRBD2	TGTGCCAGCAGTTCGTCATTCCTCGGGACTAGTAGGAACGAGCAGTACTTC	CASSSSFLGTSRNEQYF
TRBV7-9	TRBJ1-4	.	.	TGTGCCAGCAGCAGCACCAACCGGGACCTTAATGAAAAACTGTTTTTT	CASSSTNRDLNEKLFF
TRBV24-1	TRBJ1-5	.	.	TGTGCCACCAGTGGGTCAAGGGAATATCAGCCCCAGCATTTT	CATSGSREYQPQHF